Below, 20 T cell receptor beta chains from the same sample are listed, as sequenced in a study of T cell changes during pregnancy in multiple sclerosis. Produced via immunoSEQ multiplex PCR; TCRdb's table is partial and in-frame only. This table has around 65,000 clones, roughly 90% appearing once. The source was peripheral blood, collected in the second trimester of pregnancy. Receptors originate from a female donor in good health, enrolled as a control in a pregnancy study.

The rearrangement links TRBV6-5 to TRBJ2-7, with D tentatively TRBD2 (6 bases). Germline CDR1 reads MNHEY; CDR2 reads SVGAGI. Trimming stripped 8 bases from V and 2 bases from J, with 13 bases between. This CDR3 comprises 13 residues. This CDR3 reads CASGIGGAYEQYF. CDR3 DNA: TGTGCCAGCGGCATCGGGGGTGCCTACGAGCAGTACTTC.

The chain combines TRBV7-2 with TRBJ2-7; D is possibly TRBD1 (7 bases). The CDR3 is 18 amino acids. Trimming shortened V by 1 base and J by 2 bases, and 21 bases separated the two germline ends. Germline CDR1 reads SGHTA; CDR2 reads FQGNSA. CDR3 in DNA: TGTGCCAGCAGCTTAGAGGGGGCGGCGGGACGAAGAACCTACGAGCAGTACTTC. Translation gives CASSLEGAAGRRTYEQYF.

The rearrangement links TRBV27 to TRBJ1-1, with D perhaps matching TRBD1 (6 bases). Trimming left V 6 bases short and J 6 bases short, with 20 bases between. There are 15 residues in the CDR3. The germline V gene encodes CDR1 MNHEY and CDR2 SMNVEV (reference sequence). The CDR3 reads CASRNLQGLGAEAFF. CDR3 DNA sequence: TGTGCCAGCAGGAATCTACAGGGATTGGGGGCTGAAGCTTTCTTT.

V gene TRBV5-6 combines with J gene TRBJ2-7; 14 positions agree with TRBD2. The CDR3 is 15 amino acids. V lost 4 bases to trimming and J lost 3 bases; unmatched junction nucleotides: 3. Germline-derived CDR1 and CDR2 are SGHDT and YYEEEE. CDR3 loop: CASSLGLAGDYEQYF. The CDR3 bases are TGTGCCAGCAGCCTGGGACTAGCGGGGGACTACGAGCAGTACTTC.

This chain connects TRBV2 to TRBJ2-3; tentative D call: TRBD2 (6 bases). Trimming cost V 6 bases and J 0 bases, with 22 bases left between them. In germline, CDR1 is SNHLY, CDR2 FYNNEI. CDR3 length equals 18 residues. CDR3 sequence (DNA): TGTGCCAGCAGCCCCTTCCCCCCCCGGGAGCCCAGCACAGATACGCAGTATTTT. This encodes CASSPFPPREPSTDTQYF.

The chain is built from TRBV2 and TRBJ2-3; 9 bases align to TRBD2. J lost 1 base, V lost 6 bases, and 2 bases had no gene match. Per germline, CDR1 SNHLY and CDR2 FYNNEI. This CDR3 contains 14 residues. The CDR3 region has the DNA TGTGCCAGCAGCAGCGGGGGGCGCACAGATACGCAGTATTTT. Its protein is CASSSGGRTDTQYF.

The genes are TRBV12-1 and TRBJ1-6. TRBV12-1 is a pseudogene locus. The CDR3 consists of 17 residues. In DNA form, the CDR3 reads TGTGCCAGCAGACCTCCCCGCTATACCGGGAATAATTCACCCCTCCACTTT. It yields the protein CASRPPRYTGNNSPLHF.

This rearrangement joins TRBV7-2 to TRBJ2-2; D is uncertain. The CDR3 runs 14 residues. V was cut by 2 bases and J by 3 bases, with 7 bases left in between. Germline V gene sequence: CDR1 SGHTA, CDR2 FQGNSA. The CDR3 coding sequence is TGTGCCAGCAGCTTATTTTGGCACACCGGGGAGCTGTTTTTT. Its protein is CASSLFWHTGELFF.

The gene calls are TRBV19 and TRBJ2-7; 11 nucleotides match TRBD1. The CDR3 is made up of 15 amino acids. Germline V gene data show CDR1 as LNHDA and CDR2 as SQIVND (reference sequence). V dropped 8 bases and J dropped 7; count of bases not matched to a gene: 13. The CDR3 sequence is CASPFPDRGPREQYF. The CDR3 nucleotides read TGTGCCAGTCCTTTCCCGGACAGGGGGCCGCGAGAGCAGTACTTC.

The CDR3 spells CASSPRGQREAFF. For the CDR3, the DNA is TGTGCCAGCAGTCCCAGGGGTCAGCGTGAAGCTTTCTTT. The chain combines TRBV28 with TRBJ1-1, with a tentative D call TRBD1 (6 bases). Per the germline V gene, CDR1 is MDHEN and CDR2 is SYDVKM. V was trimmed by 5 bases and J by 7 bases, leaving 14 bases between them. CDR3 length: 13 residues. The full variable domain, in which reference TRBV28 and TRBJ1-1 provide the parts outside the CDR3, is DVKVTQSSRYLVKRTGEKVFLECVQDMDHENMFWYRQDPGLGLRLIYFSYDVKMKEKGDIPEGYSVSREKKERFSLILESASTNQTSMYLCASSPRGQREAFFGQGTRLTVV.

The chain uses TRBV28 and TRBJ2-2, with TRBD2 as a possible D gene (6 bases). Deletions cut 8 bases from V and 4 bases from J, with 14 bases between. Per germline, CDR1 MDHEN and CDR2 SYDVKM. This CDR3 comprises 14 residues. CDR3: CASGMRDFTGELFF. CDR3 coding DNA: TGTGCCAGCGGGATGAGGGACTTCACCGGGGAGCTGTTTTTT.

The chain employs TRBV7-2 and TRBJ1-2, with TRBD1 identical over 7 bases. The CDR3 loop spans 14 amino acids. From germline, CDR1 is SGHTA and CDR2 FQGNSA. With V trimmed by 4 bases and J by 5 bases, 7 bases remained unmatched. CDR3 in amino acids: CASSYPGQYYGYTF. The CDR3 DNA follows: TGTGCCAGCAGCTACCCGGGACAGTATTATGGCTACACCTTC.

The chain uses TRBV27 and TRBJ2-4, with D hard to call. Trimming took 6 bases from V and 7 from J, leaving 16 bases between them. The CDR3 is 14 residues long. Germline V CDR1 and CDR2: MNHEY, SMNVEV (reference sequence). CDR3 loop: CASSPGLTVNIQYF. In DNA, the CDR3 is TGTGCCAGCAGCCCGGGTCTAACGGTCAACATTCAGTACTTC.

The V gene is TRBV28, the J gene TRBJ1-5; 11 bases map to TRBD1. Germline CDR1 reads MDHEN; CDR2 reads SYDVKM. CDR3 size: 15 residues. V was clipped by 4 bases and J by 7 bases; unmatched bases: 6. CDR3 DNA: TGTGCCAGCAGTTCTCCGGGACAGGGGGGCCAGCCCCAGCATTTT. Translated, it gives CASSSPGQGGQPQHF.

The CDR3 protein is CASSEGTNSNQPQHF. The CDR3 coding sequence is TGTGCCAGCAGCGAAGGGACAAATAGCAATCAGCCCCAGCATTTT. The V and J genes are TRBV5-5 and TRBJ1-5, with D tentatively TRBD1 (6 bases). Per germline, CDR1 SGHKS and CDR2 YYEKEE (reference sequence). Trimming removed 4 bases from V and 0 bases from J, with 11 bases in between. The CDR3 sequence is 15 residues long.

The chain carries TRBV2 and TRBJ1-5, with 9 bases lining up with TRBD1. CDR1 SNHLY and CDR2 FYNNEI come from the germline V gene. The trim removed 6 bases at V and 6 bases at J, leaving 9 bases unmatched. This CDR3 has 15 residues. CDR3 DNA sequence: TGTGCCAGCAGAGCCGGGACAGGGATTAGTCAGCCCCAGCATTTT. Residues: CASRAGTGISQPQHF.

The rearrangement links TRBV10-1 to TRBJ2-5; possibly TRBD2 for D (5 bases). Germline CDR1 WNHNN, CDR2 SYGVQD (reference sequence). V was clipped by 6 bases and J by 0 bases, with 17 bases between them. The CDR3 runs to 16 residues. The DNA of the CDR3 is TGCGCCAGCAGGACAATCTGGCCGGGAAACCAAGAGACCCAGTACTTC. Its translation is CASRTIWPGNQETQYF.

The chain has TRBV19 and TRBJ1-1; D remains ambiguous. V was cut by 5 bases and J by 3 bases, with 13 bases left in between. Germline lookup yields CDR1 LNHDA and CDR2 SQIVND (reference sequence). This CDR3 contains 14 residues. CDR3 coding DNA: TGTGCCAGTAGTTGGGCCAGGAGGGACACTGAAGCTTTCTTT. Its protein is CASSWARRDTEAFF.

This chain links TRBV27 with TRBJ2-1; no reliable D call. The germline gives CDR1 MNHEY, CDR2 SMNVEV (reference sequence). The CDR3 consists of 14 residues. V lost 6 bases and J 4 bases, leaving 13 bases between the germline ends. This chain's CDR3 is CASSVRLSYNEQFF. The CDR3 DNA follows: TGTGCCAGCAGCGTACGACTCTCTTACAATGAGCAGTTCTTC.

This chain links TRBV7-9 with TRBJ1-5; 10 bases agree with TRBD1. V dropped 0 bases and J dropped 3; count of bases not matched to a gene: 2. The CDR3 has 16 amino acids. CDR1 and CDR2 from the germline V gene are SEHNR and FQNEAQ (reference sequence). In DNA form, the CDR3 reads TGTGCCAGCAGCTTAGCCGGGACAGGGGACAATCAGCCCCAGCATTTT. It is translated as CASSLAGTGDNQPQHF.